These 26 T cell receptor beta chains were all obtained from the same sample, sequenced in a study of CD8 T cells in Susac syndrome. RNA totalling about 0.45 to 1 ug underwent reverse transcription with random hexamers. One entry per CDR3 protein, called by TCRdb with MiXCR from the immunoSEQ multiplex PCR reads. The sample lists 200,000 to 250,000 distinct CDR3 sequences; just under 95% were seen once. The sequenced sample was CD4+ T cells from PBMCs. The receptors shown here come from a human donor with multiple sclerosis.

The chain joins TRBV12-3 or TRBV12-4 to TRBJ2-5; 8 positions agree with TRBD1. The CDR3 extends over 14 amino acids. The ends lost 5 bases at V and 4 bases at J; junction bases unmatched: 6. The CDR3 DNA reads as TGTGCCAGCAGTACGCCGGGACAGGTAGAGACCCAGTACTTC. It translates to CASSTPGQVETQYF.

This clonotype was found a few times. The chain employs TRBV15 and TRBJ2-7, with 10 bases aligning to TRBD1. The V segment lost 5 bases and the J segment 5 bases; nucleotides outside the gene matches: 12. The CDR3 length is 16 residues. Germline values: CDR1 LNHNV, CDR2 YYDKDF (reference sequence). The CDR3 loop reads CATSPYGGTGDDEQYF. Here the CDR3 DNA reads TGTGCCACCAGCCCATACGGGGGGACAGGGGACGACGAGCAGTACTTC. Complete variable domain (other parts from reference TRBV15 and TRBJ2-7): DAMVIQNPRYQVTQFGKPVTLSCSQTLNHNVMYWYQQKSSQAPKLLFHYYDKDFNNEADTPDNFQSRRPNTSFCFLDIRSPGLGDTAMYLCATSPYGGTGDDEQYFGPGTRLTVT.

The chain is built from TRBV20-1 and TRBJ2-5, with D unclear. The CDR3 length is 15 residues. V lost 0 bases, J lost 5 bases, and 16 bases lay in between. CDR1 and CDR2 (germline): DFQATT, SNEGSKA (reference sequence). CDR3 in amino acids: CSARDSTALGETQYF. The CDR3 bases are TGCAGTGCTAGAGATAGTACTGCTCTTGGGGAGACCCAGTACTTC.

This rearrangement joins TRBV6-2 or TRBV6-3 to TRBJ1-1; unclear D gene. This CDR3 comprises 14 residues. V lost 4 bases, J lost 2 bases, and 11 bases lay in between. Germline V gene lookup returns CDR1 MNHEY and CDR2 SVGEGT. The CDR3 DNA reads TGTGCCAGCAGTTTTATTCGGTTCAACACTGAAGCTTTCTTT. Protein product: CASSFIRFNTEAFF.

The rearrangement joins TRBV28 to TRBJ1-4; D uncertain. The V gene's germline CDR1 is MDHEN and CDR2 SYDVKM. The length of the CDR3 is 17 residues. The V and J ends lost 4 bases and 0 bases respectively, with 15 bases between them. The chain's CDR3 is CASSWVGQPTTNEKLFF. CDR3 DNA sequence: TGTGCCAGCAGTTGGGTTGGGCAGCCGACAACTAATGAAAAACTGTTTTTT.

The genes are TRBV5-1 and TRBJ1-4; D gene uncertain. CDR1 and CDR2 from the germline V gene are SGHRS and YFSETQ. V shed 1 base and J shed 5 bases, with 9 bases lying between them. The CDR3 is made up of 14 amino acids. In DNA form, the CDR3 reads TGCGCCAGCAGCTTGCGGTCGGGGAATGAAAAACTGTTTTTT. Translating it yields CASSLRSGNEKLFF.

V and J are TRBV20-1 and TRBJ2-5, with D maybe TRBD1 (6 bases). Per germline, CDR1 DFQATT and CDR2 SNEGSKA (reference sequence). This CDR3 spans 11 amino acids. CDR3 DNA: TGCAGCACGGACAGACAAGAGACCCAGTACTTC. Residues: CSTDRQETQYF.

The chain has TRBV20-1 and TRBJ2-2; D might be TRBD1 (7 bases). The germline CDR1 and CDR2 sequences are DFQATT and SNEGSKA (reference sequence). V shed 6 bases and J shed 4 bases, with 18 bases lying between them. CDR3 length: 15 amino acids. CDR3 in amino acids: CSAYPGQGGTGELFF. CDR3 bases: TGCAGTGCCTACCCTGGCCAGGGGGGCACCGGGGAGCTGTTTTTT.

In this sample, this clonotype turned up once. This chain links TRBV20-1 with TRBJ2-7; D might be TRBD2 (6 bases). The germline V gene has CDR1 DFQATT and CDR2 SNEGSKA (reference sequence). The CDR3 totals 14 residues. Between the trimmed V and J ends, which lost 6 bases and 2 bases, there was a span of 17 bases. CDR3 DNA: TGCAGTGCCAGGTCGGAGGGTAATCCCTACGAGCAGTACTTC. Amino acid sequence: CSARSEGNPYEQYF.

The CDR3 loop reads CASSSDRARRGYTF. CDR3 nucleotides: TGCGCCAGCAGCTCAGACCGGGCGCGGCGTGGCTACACCTTC. The chain recombines TRBV5-1 with TRBJ1-2; D gene uncertain. This CDR3 comprises 14 residues. Trimming stripped 3 bases from V and 7 bases from J, with 16 bases between. Germline values: CDR1 SGHRS, CDR2 YFSETQ. The variable domain in full, with the rest retrieved from reference TRBV5-1 and TRBJ1-2, is KAGVTQTPRYLIKTRGQQVTLSCSPISGHRSVSWYQQTPGQGLQFLFEYFSETQRNKGNFPGRFSGRQFSNSRSEMNVSTLELGDSALYLCASSSDRARRGYTFGSGTRLTVV.

This chain joins TRBV12-3 or TRBV12-4 and TRBJ2-2; possible D gene TRBD2, 6 bases. The V end lost 9 bases, the J end lost 2 bases, and 13 bases lay between the germline ends. CDR3 length: 14 residues. CDR3 sequence: CASQPGLNTGELFF. The CDR3 DNA reads as TGTGCCAGTCAACCGGGACTCAACACCGGGGAGCTGTTTTTT.

The gene calls are TRBV20-1 and TRBJ2-7; TRBD1 agrees at 8 bases. J lost 3 bases, V lost 6 bases, and 7 bases had no gene match. Germline loops: CDR1 DFQATT, CDR2 SNEGSKA (reference sequence). This CDR3 is built from 13 residues. DNA for the CDR3: TGCAGTGCGAAGAAGACAGGGGTCTACGAGCAGTACTTC. It encodes CSAKKTGVYEQYF.

The chain links TRBV5-6 to TRBJ2-2, with TRBD1 as a possible D gene (5 bases). V lost 2 bases to trimming and J lost 5 bases, with 7 bases between them. This CDR3 has 13 residues. CDR1 SGHDT and CDR2 YYEEEE come from the germline V gene. The chain's CDR3 is CASSFKGTGELFF. DNA of the CDR3: TGTGCCAGCAGCTTCAAGGGGACCGGGGAGCTGTTTTTT.

The chain recombines TRBV29-1 with TRBJ2-7; maybe TRBD1 (5 bases). Germline lookup yields CDR1 SQVTM and CDR2 ANQGSEA. V was trimmed by 7 bases and J by 6 bases, leaving 19 bases between them. This CDR3 comprises 13 residues. Here the CDR3 DNA reads TGCAGCGCTCTACAGGTACTGGTTGGCGAGCAGTACTTC. This sequence encodes CSALQVLVGEQYF.

The chain combines TRBV7-8 with TRBJ1-2; 10 bases line up with TRBD1. The germline gives CDR1 SGHVS, CDR2 FQNEAQ. Trimming at V came to 6 bases and at J to 7 bases, leaving 11 bases not matched to a gene. CDR3 length: 15 amino acids. The CDR3 nucleotides read TGTGCCAGCAGGAAGATGACAGGGGGCACGGGTGGCTACACCTTC. Protein product: CASRKMTGGTGGYTF.

This clonotype appeared a single time. The chain employs TRBV7-2 and TRBJ2-2, with 7 bases fitting TRBD2. The germline CDR1 and CDR2 sequences are SGHTA and FQGNSA. The ends lost 1 base at V and 6 bases at J; junction bases unmatched: 8. The CDR3 length is 16 residues. CDR3 sequence reads: CASSLVGLAVPGELFF. The CDR3 DNA sequence: TGTGCCAGCAGCTTAGTCGGTCTAGCGGTTCCCGGGGAGCTGTTTTTT.

The rearrangement uses TRBV3-1 and TRBJ2-2; D remains unclear. The V gene's germline CDR1 is LGHDT and CDR2 YNNKEL (reference sequence). The CDR3 has 15 amino acids. V lost 4 bases, J lost 0 bases, and 9 bases lay in between. For the CDR3, the DNA is TGTGCCAGCAGCCCTACAGCTACGAACACCGGGGAGCTGTTTTTT. Protein product: CASSPTATNTGELFF.

The chain has TRBV2 and TRBJ2-2; no firm D call. V lost 2 bases, J lost 5 bases, and 9 bases lay in between. Germline V gene lookup returns CDR1 SNHLY and CDR2 FYNNEI. The CDR3 extends over 14 amino acids. The CDR3: CASSENLPTGELFF. The CDR3 region has the DNA TGTGCCAGCAGTGAAAATTTGCCTACCGGGGAGCTGTTTTTT.

The V call is TRBV12-3 or TRBV12-4, the J call TRBJ2-1, with TRBD2 matching over 11 bases. The CDR3 has 17 residues. The ends lost 1 base at V and 0 bases at J; junction bases unmatched: 2. The CDR3 is CASSLGLAGGSYNEQFF. CDR3 DNA: TGTGCCAGCAGTTTAGGGCTAGCGGGGGGCTCCTACAATGAGCAGTTCTTC.

V usage is TRBV7-2 and J usage is TRBJ2-1; TRBD2 might be the D (5 bases). The CDR3 totals 14 residues. The germline CDR1 and CDR2 sequences are SGHTA and FQGNSA. Trimming removed 10 bases from V and 7 bases from J, with 20 bases in between. The CDR3 nucleotides are TGTGCCATACGGGCCAGCGGATTCTGGAATGAGCAGTTCTTC. It translates to CAIRASGFWNEQFF.

The rearrangement links TRBV27 to TRBJ1-5; 9 bases agree with TRBD1. Trimming at V came to 5 bases and at J to 7 bases, leaving 18 bases not matched to a gene. The germline V gene encodes CDR1 MNHEY and CDR2 SMNVEV (reference sequence). This CDR3 has 18 amino acids. Here the CDR3 reads CASSPTTGTGMLGQPQHF. In DNA, the CDR3 is TGTGCCAGCAGTCCCACCACCGGGACAGGGATGCTCGGCCAGCCCCAGCATTTT.

The chain is built from TRBV7-9 and TRBJ2-4; 11 bases line up with TRBD1. V dropped 3 bases and J dropped 7; count of bases not matched to a gene: 5. The CDR3 is made up of 15 amino acids. Germline CDR1 SEHNR, CDR2 FQNEAQ (reference sequence). The chain's CDR3 is CASSFPGTGGNIQYF. The CDR3 coding sequence is TGTGCCAGCAGCTTTCCCGGGACAGGGGGGAACATTCAGTACTTC.

V and J are TRBV19 and TRBJ2-2; 9 bases line up with TRBD1. V gave up 6 bases and J gave up 8 bases; unmatched junction bases: 16. Germline V CDR1 and CDR2: LNHDA, SQIVND (reference sequence). This CDR3 has 17 amino acids. CDR3 coding DNA: TGTGCCAGTAGAAAATACGGGACAGGGATGGTTGGGGGGGAGCTGTTTTTT. Residues: CASRKYGTGMVGGELFF.

J is TRBJ2-7 and V is TRBV6-6, with 10 bases aligning to TRBD1. Germline-derived CDR1 and CDR2 are MNHNY and SVGAGI (reference sequence). V was clipped by 6 bases and J by 1 base; unmatched bases: 6. CDR3 length: 15 residues. CDR3 region: CASSRGQGVSYEQYF. Here the CDR3 DNA reads TGTGCCAGCAGCCGTGGACAGGGGGTTTCCTACGAGCAGTACTTC.

This chain connects TRBV29-1 to TRBJ2-3; D is unresolved. Trimming took 2 bases from V and 7 from J, leaving 7 bases between them. The CDR3 has 11 residues. CDR1 is SQVTM and CDR2 is ANQGSEA in the germline V gene. The CDR3 sequence is CSVEMEYTQYF. The CDR3 DNA follows: TGCAGCGTTGAAATGGAGTATACGCAGTATTTT.

The chain uses TRBV9 and TRBJ2-1; D possibly corresponds to TRBD2 (5 bases). CDR3 length: 15 amino acids. V lost 0 bases and J 8 bases, leaving 15 bases between the germline ends. Germline V gene data show CDR1 as SGDLS and CDR2 as YYNGEE. The CDR3 region is CASSVAAGPWDEQFF. DNA for the CDR3: TGTGCCAGCAGCGTAGCCGCGGGCCCCTGGGATGAGCAGTTCTTC.